This TCR beta chain was found in a study of T cell repertoires in cytomegalovirus infection. The sample holds a few counts of this clonotype. Its cognate antigen is unknown. TCRdb redid the calling of the reads with MiXCR, one entry per CDR3 protein. The sample carries 110,000 or so distinct CDR3 sequences, over 25% recorded once. The CDR3 has 16 amino acids. V was pared by 3 bases and J by 1 base, with 12 bases between. Germline V gene lookup returns CDR1 LGHNT and CDR2 FRNRAP. V usage is TRBV12-5 and J usage is TRBJ2-2, with D perhaps given as TRBD1 or TRBD2 (6 bases each). Sequenced material: CD8+ T cells from cultured PBMCs, taken from culture after CMV antigen stimulation. This TCR was sampled from a human donor in good health (CMV status not recorded). Some clones in this sample may be carry-over from other donors' samples. CDR3 in DNA: TGTGCTAGTGGTTTTCTCGGAGGGGGGAACACCGGGGAGCTGTTTTTT. Translated, it gives CASGFLGGGNTGELFF.